Listed here are 27 T cell receptor beta chains from one sample, sequenced in a study of identical twins' blood T cells. One entry per CDR3 protein, called by TCRdb with MiXCR from the 5' RACE reads. The table has about 370,000 distinct CDR3 sequences, about 28% seen once. Sequencing was performed on PBMCs. Receptors were obtained from a woman aged 18-55 years in good health.

This clonotype was detected only a few times. This chain links TRBV12-3 or TRBV12-4 with TRBJ1-5; no firm D call. The CDR3 has 14 amino acids. Trimming left V 8 bases short and J 0 bases short, with 11 bases between. The CDR3 DNA is TGTGCCAGCTCTCCGGTTTATAGCAATCAGCCCCAGCATTTT. Translation gives CASSPVYSNQPQHF.

V is TRBV2 and J is TRBJ2-7; 7 bases match TRBD1. CDR1 is SNHLY and CDR2 is FYNNEI in the germline V gene. V gave up 5 bases and J gave up 7 bases; unmatched junction bases: 14. The CDR3 covers 15 residues. The CDR3 bases are TGTGCCAGCAGTTATACTATACCTATGACAGGGGAGCAGTACTTC. This codes for CASSYTIPMTGEQYF.

This clonotype was recorded at least ten times. The chain uses TRBV27 and TRBJ1-1; 8 nucleotides line up with TRBD1. Germline CDR1 reads MNHEY; CDR2 reads SMNVEV (reference sequence). V lost 5 bases and J lost 4; bases outside the gene matches: 6. The CDR3 length is 14 residues. CDR3 DNA: TGTGCCAGCAGTCCCAGGACAGGGACCACTGAAGCTTTCTTT. Amino acids: CASSPRTGTTEAFF.

The chain couples TRBV7-9 to TRBJ2-2, with unresolved D. The CDR3 sequence is 13 residues long. Trimming left V 5 bases short and J 1 base short, with 5 bases between. Germline V lookup: CDR1 SEHNR, CDR2 FQNEAQ (reference sequence). The CDR3 reads CASSQQNTGELFF. For the CDR3, the DNA is TGTGCCAGCAGCCAACAGAACACCGGGGAGCTGTTTTTT.

In this sample, this clonotype turned up a few times. The genes are TRBV6-1 and TRBJ1-1, with D hard to call. From germline, CDR1 is MNHNS and CDR2 SASEGT. The V end was cut by 7 bases, the J end by 4 bases, with 13 bases between. The CDR3 loop spans 13 amino acids. CDR3 amino acids: CASNRVEGTEAFF. DNA for the CDR3: TGTGCCAGCAATCGGGTGGAGGGCACTGAAGCTTTCTTT.

This chain uses TRBV19 with TRBJ1-1; a possible D gene is TRBD1 (6 bases). Trimming shortened V by 11 bases and J by 6 bases, and 16 bases separated the two germline ends. This CDR3 is built from 12 residues. Germline V gene sequence: CDR1 LNHDA, CDR2 SQIVND (reference sequence). DNA for the CDR3: TGTGCCCCAAAGCGGAGGGGGGCTGAAGCTTTCTTT. This sequence encodes CAPKRRGAEAFF.

The chain carries TRBV5-1 and TRBJ2-4; D is unresolved. The CDR3 contains 12 residues. Germline lookup yields CDR1 SGHRS and CDR2 YFSETQ. V gave up 7 bases and J gave up 5 bases, with 10 bases separating them. The CDR3 bases are TGCGCCAGCCAAAGCGACCAAAACATTCAGTACTTC. Translating it yields CASQSDQNIQYF.

The chain is built from TRBV12-3 or TRBV12-4 and TRBJ1-2; TRBD1 matches at 7 bases. V was pared by 4 bases and J by 6 bases, with 5 bases of the junction left unmatched. The CDR3 length is 13 residues. The CDR3 nucleotides read TGTGCCAGCAGTTACGACAGGGTACATGGCTACACCTTC. Residues: CASSYDRVHGYTF.

This clonotype was observed a handful of times. V usage is TRBV11-2 and J usage is TRBJ2-7, with 8 bases that match TRBD1. The CDR3 extends over 16 amino acids. Trimming removed 1 base from V and 3 bases from J; junction bases left unmatched: 8. Germline-derived CDR1 and CDR2 are SGHAT and FQNNGV. CDR3 in DNA: TGTGCCAGCAGCTTAGCGTCTGGACAGGGAGGCTACGAGCAGTACTTC. It specifies CASSLASGQGGYEQYF.

This clonotype was observed a single time. The chain is built from TRBV11-2 and TRBJ2-4; TRBD1 matches at 9 bases. This CDR3 comprises 16 residues. The V and J ends lost 1 base and 2 bases, in that order; junction bases with no gene match: 3. From germline, CDR1 is SGHAT and CDR2 FQNNGV. CDR3 in amino acids: CASSLVQGATKNIQYF. CDR3 DNA: TGTGCCAGCAGCTTAGTACAGGGGGCGACCAAAAACATTCAGTACTTC.

A word on this clonotype: One base away lies a much larger clone, so this may be a sequencing read error. The chain recombines TRBV24-1 with TRBJ1-2, with D uncertain. Germline assignment: CDR1 KGHDR and CDR2 SFDVKD. The CDR3 is made up of 12 amino acids. The DNA of the CDR3 is TGTGCCGCCAGTGATTTGATAGAGGGCTACACCTTC. Translated: CAASDLIEGYTF.

This clonotype was seen more than once but under ten times. This sequence joins TRBV5-6 and TRBJ1-5, with no clear D. CDR3 length: 15 residues. From germline, CDR1 is SGHDT and CDR2 YYEEEE. With 3 bases removed from V and 2 bases from J, the gap between germline ends came to 12 bases. The CDR3 bases are TGTGCCAGCAGCTCCTTTGGGGTCGGCAATCAGCCCCAGCATTTT. Translated, it gives CASSSFGVGNQPQHF.

In this sample, this clonotype turned up a few times. The chain combines TRBV4-1 with TRBJ2-7, with unresolved D. The CDR3 runs 15 residues. Looked up from germline, CDR1 is MGHRA and CDR2 is YSYEKL. The ends were cut back, 6 bases at V and 2 bases at J, with 17 bases in the middle. The CDR3 protein is CASSLGPAATYEQYF. For the CDR3, the DNA is TGCGCCAGCAGTCTTGGCCCGGCCGCCACCTACGAGCAGTACTTC.

This clonotype was seen a single time. The chain carries TRBV10-3 and TRBJ1-1; D unclear. This CDR3 comprises 13 residues. Germline CDR1 is ENHRY and CDR2 is SYGVKD. V lost 2 bases and J 3 bases, leaving 7 bases between the germline ends. CDR3 region: CAISEPVDTEAFF. The CDR3 nucleotides read TGTGCCATCAGTGAGCCAGTGGACACTGAAGCTTTCTTT.

The sample holds a few counts of this clonotype. The chain has TRBV4-2 and TRBJ1-2; 7 positions match TRBD1. The junction had 16 bases not matched to a gene; V was cut back by 2 bases and J by 4 bases. From germline, CDR1 is LGHNA and CDR2 YNFKEQ. This CDR3 comprises 18 residues. This CDR3 reads CASSQRNIDRDEGYGYTF. CDR3 nucleotide sequence: TGTGCCAGCAGCCAACGGAACATCGACAGGGATGAAGGCTATGGCTACACCTTC.

This clonotype was recorded a few times. This chain links TRBV6-6 with TRBJ1-3, with a weak D call TRBD1 (5 bases). The V and J ends lost 2 bases and 4 bases respectively, with 15 bases between them. The germline gives CDR1 MNHNY, CDR2 SVGAGI (reference sequence). This CDR3 spans 16 amino acids. CDR3 sequence: CASSYSREGAGNTIYF. The CDR3, as DNA: TGTGCCAGCAGTTACAGCCGGGAAGGGGCAGGAAACACCATATATTTT.

The chain joins TRBV10-3 to TRBJ1-1, with TRBD1 identical over 7 bases. Germline CDR1 reads ENHRY; CDR2 reads SYGVKD. CDR3 length equals 15 residues. Trimming removed 1 base from V and 4 bases from J; junction bases left unmatched: 6. CDR3 sequence reads: CAISEFPGGGTEAFF. The CDR3 nucleotides are TGTGCCATCAGTGAGTTCCCAGGGGGGGGCACTGAAGCTTTCTTT.

A note on this clonotype: A much larger clone is a single base away; this may be a read error. The V call is TRBV12-5, the J call TRBJ1-5, with no clear D. The CDR3 is 11 amino acids. Germline V lookup: CDR1 LGHNT, CDR2 FRNRAP. CDR3 DNA: TGTGCTATTGGTTTTGATCAGCCCCAGCATTTT. Amino acids: CAIGFDQPQHF.

The chain is built from TRBV19 and TRBJ2-3, with 10 nucleotides matching TRBD2. The germline V gene encodes CDR1 LNHDA and CDR2 SQIVND (reference sequence). The length of the CDR3 is 15 residues. After removal of 5 bases from V and 7 bases from J, the junction contained 9 bases not matched to a gene. The CDR3 here is CASSVQREGLYTQYF. CDR3 DNA sequence: TGTGCCAGTAGTGTACAGCGGGAGGGCCTTTATACGCAGTATTTT.

This clonotype was seen only a few times. The gene calls are TRBV20-1 and TRBJ2-1; D uncertain. Trimming stripped 3 bases from V and 4 bases from J, with 7 bases between. This CDR3 spans 12 amino acids. Germline values: CDR1 DFQATT, CDR2 SNEGSKA (reference sequence). The CDR3 protein is CSASPHYNEQFF. DNA of the CDR3: TGCAGTGCTAGCCCCCATTACAATGAGCAGTTCTTC.

This clonotype was recorded many times. The chain carries TRBV14 and TRBJ1-4, with D unresolved. Trimming cost V 0 bases and J 3 bases, with 11 bases left between them. This CDR3 spans 16 amino acids. The germline V gene has CDR1 SGHDN and CDR2 FVKESK. The CDR3 loop reads CASSQDLTTANEKLFF. DNA of the CDR3: TGTGCCAGCAGCCAAGACTTAACAACTGCTAATGAAAAACTGTTTTTT.

The rearrangement uses TRBV27 and TRBJ1-2; 7 bases line up with TRBD1. This CDR3 contains 15 residues. The germline V gene encodes CDR1 MNHEY and CDR2 SMNVEV (reference sequence). V lost 6 bases to trimming and J lost 2 bases; unmatched junction nucleotides: 9. CDR3 region: CASRMNRGLNYGYTF. The CDR3 bases are TGTGCCAGCAGAATGAACAGGGGCTTGAACTATGGCTACACCTTC.

The genes are TRBV7-8 and TRBJ1-5; tentatively, D is TRBD1 (6 bases). Germline assignment: CDR1 SGHVS and CDR2 FQNEAQ. The CDR3 is 15 amino acids. Trimming removed 5 bases from V and 4 bases from J, with 15 bases in between. CDR3 nucleotides: TGTGCCAGCAGCCCATGGGACACTCCTAATCAGCCCCAGCATTTT. Amino acids: CASSPWDTPNQPQHF.

A note on this clonotype: The DNA is omitted, as the CDR3 cannot be located on it reliably, and the CDR3 follows TCRdb's listing. The V call is TRBV19, the J call TRBJ1-4. With termini counted, the CDR3 has 13 amino acids. Germline assignment: CDR1 LNHDA and CDR2 SQIVND (reference sequence). The CDR3 is CATSGRINEKLFF.

The chain is built from TRBV2 and TRBJ2-3; D ambiguous. Germline assignment: CDR1 SNHLY and CDR2 FYNNEI. CDR3 length: 14 amino acids. V shed 6 bases and J shed 2 bases, with 12 bases lying between them. The CDR3 nucleotides read TGTGCCAGCAGCCTGGACCGCATCACAGATACGCAGTATTTT. It is translated as CASSLDRITDTQYF.

This chain links TRBV10-3 with TRBJ1-1; unclear D gene. The CDR3 totals 18 residues. CDR1 and CDR2 from the germline V gene are ENHRY and SYGVKD. Trimming cost V 2 bases and J 0 bases, with 19 bases left between them. The CDR3 loop is CAISEGRGLSFMNTEAFF. CDR3 DNA sequence: TGTGCCATCAGTGAGGGGAGAGGCCTGTCCTTCATGAACACTGAAGCTTTCTTT.

The chain is built from TRBV10-3 and TRBJ1-1; 8 bases match TRBD1. V was clipped by 6 bases and J by 8 bases; unmatched bases: 11. This CDR3 spans 14 amino acids. Germline CDR1 and CDR2: ENHRY and SYGVKD. CDR3 in amino acids: CAIRERQGRTEAFF. Written as DNA, the CDR3 is TGTGCCATCAGGGAGCGACAGGGGCGCACGGAAGCTTTCTTT.